One sample yielded the 31 T cell receptor beta chains listed below, sequenced in a study of CD8+CD57+ T cells in acquired aplastic anemia. Selection for sequencing was limited to patients who had shown CD8+CD57+ cell expansion by flow cytometry. CDR3 and TCR beta VDJ profiling relied on genomic DNA as the template. Via MiXCR, TCRdb re-called the reads, giving one row per CDR3 protein. The data contain about 220,000 distinct CDR3 sequences, more than 40% of them singletons. Material: sorted CD4+, CD8+, or CD8+CD57+ T cells (not recorded which) from PBMCs. These receptors originate from a human donor with aplastic anemia.

The chain has TRBV7-2 and TRBJ2-2, with D uncertain. There are 12 residues in the CDR3. Germline CDR1 is SGHTA and CDR2 is FQGNSA. V was clipped by 1 base and J by 8 bases, with 5 bases between them. The CDR3 DNA reads as TGTGCCAGCAGCTTAGGATTAGGGGAGCTGTTTTTT. Encoded protein: CASSLGLGELFF.

In its sample, this clonotype was seen once. The rearrangement uses TRBV12-3 or TRBV12-4 and TRBJ1-5; TRBD1 aligns across 9 bases. The CDR3 runs 15 residues. V shed 6 bases, J shed 6 bases, and the junction held 9 bases outside the gene matches. CDR3 loop: CASSRTGGVGQPQHF. The CDR3 DNA sequence: TGTGCCAGCAGCCGTACAGGGGGCGTTGGTCAGCCCCAGCATTTT.

This chain joins TRBV2 and TRBJ1-5; maybe TRBD1 (5 bases). This CDR3 has 15 amino acids. CDR1 is SNHLY, CDR2 FYNNEI, per germline. V was shortened by 8 bases and J by 6 bases, with 20 bases between the two germline ends. For the CDR3, the DNA is TGTGCCAGCGGGACGGATCTATCCACTAGTCAGCCCCAGCATTTT. It codes for CASGTDLSTSQPQHF. Variable domain in full (rest from reference TRBV2 and TRBJ1-5): EPEVTQTPSHQVTQMGQEVILRCVPISNHLYFYWYRQILGQKVEFLVSFYNNEISEKSEIFDDQFSVERPDGSNFTLKIRSTKLEDSAMYFCASGTDLSTSQPQHFGDGTRLSIL.

The genes are TRBV15 and TRBJ1-2; D unclear. Per the germline V gene, CDR1 is LNHNV and CDR2 is YYDKDF (reference sequence). The V end lost 1 base, the J end lost 5 bases, and 11 bases lay between the germline ends. The CDR3 loop spans 14 amino acids. The CDR3 sequence: CATSRGGSSYGYTF. The CDR3 nucleotides read TGTGCCACCAGCAGAGGAGGCAGCTCTTATGGCTACACCTTC.

The chain uses TRBV7-3 and TRBJ1-5; D is undetermined. The germline V gene has CDR1 SGHTA and CDR2 FQGTGA. This CDR3 is built from 14 residues. V gave up 3 bases and J gave up 2 bases, with 8 bases separating them. The CDR3 DNA reads as TGTGCCAGCAGCTTCGGGGATCGCAATCAGCCCCAGCATTTT. This encodes CASSFGDRNQPQHF.

DNA of the CDR3: TGTGCCAGCAGCCAGAAGCCGAGGACTAATGAGCAGTTCTTC. It specifies CASSQKPRTNEQFF. The V and J genes are TRBV7-6 and TRBJ2-1, with D possibly TRBD2 on 5 matching bases. The CDR3 covers 14 residues. Germline V gives CDR1 SGHVS, CDR2 FNYEAQ. Trimming took off 5 bases at V and 7 bases at J, with 15 bases between the two ends.

The table lists this clonotype with many counts. The chain has TRBV20-1 and TRBJ2-1, with 8 bases identical to TRBD2. The CDR3 loop spans 14 amino acids. The trim removed 7 bases at V and 2 bases at J, leaving 7 bases unmatched. In germline, CDR1 is DFQATT, CDR2 SNEGSKA (reference sequence). As DNA, the CDR3 is TGCAGTGTCTCCGGGACTAGGCCCTACAATGAGCAGTTCTTC. Encoded protein: CSVSGTRPYNEQFF.

This clonotype was observed once. J is TRBJ1-2 and V is TRBV15; 7 positions match TRBD1. The CDR3 is 12 amino acids. V shed 3 bases and J 8 bases; nucleotides not matched to a gene: 3. The germline V gene encodes CDR1 LNHNV and CDR2 YYDKDF (reference sequence). DNA for the CDR3: TGTGCCACCAGCAGCTACAGGGGCGGCTACACCTTC. This encodes CATSSYRGGYTF.

As concerns this clonotype: Likely a read error: the CDR3 ends without its conserved phenylalanine or tryptophan. The DNA is left out, because the CDR3 cannot be placed on it with certainty; the CDR3 is given as TCRdb lists it. CDR3 sequence: CASSLDRQSL. V and J are TRBV7-2 and TRBJ2-5. Both ends counted, the CDR3 spans 10 residues. Germline CDR1 SGHTA, CDR2 FQGNSA.

This clonotype was seen ten or more times. This rearrangement joins TRBV5-8 to TRBJ2-3; the match to TRBD1 covers 7 bases. V gave up 4 bases and J gave up 0 bases; unmatched junction bases: 8. Germline V CDR1 and CDR2: SGHTS, YDEGEE. The CDR3 length is 16 residues. In DNA, the CDR3 is TGTGCCAGCAGCCGAACGGACAGGCCTAGCACAGATACGCAGTATTTT. Residues: CASSRTDRPSTDTQYF.

The chain uses TRBV20-1 and TRBJ2-3, with D perhaps TRBD2 (5 bases). The germline V gene encodes CDR1 DFQATT and CDR2 SNEGSKA (reference sequence). The CDR3 runs to 11 residues. Trimming removed 4 bases at V and 7 bases at J, with 9 bases between. The DNA for the CDR3 is TGCAGTGCTATTGGAGGTCATACGCAGTATTTT. Protein: CSAIGGHTQYF.

This clonotype was detected many times. This rearrangement joins TRBV19 to TRBJ2-1, with a possible D match to TRBD2 (6 bases). From germline, CDR1 is LNHDA and CDR2 SQIVND (reference sequence). Trimming took 5 bases from V and 0 from J, leaving 14 bases between them. The CDR3 is made up of 16 amino acids. The CDR3 protein is CASSDPGGVSYNEQFF. CDR3 nucleotides: TGTGCCAGTAGTGACCCCGGCGGGGTCTCCTACAATGAGCAGTTCTTC.

V is TRBV7-2 and J is TRBJ2-5, with D hard to call. Trimming stripped 8 bases from V and 7 bases from J, with 8 bases between. This CDR3 contains 10 residues. Germline loops: CDR1 SGHTA, CDR2 FQGNSA. CDR3 residues: CASGYGTQYF. The DNA of the CDR3 is TGTGCCAGCGGGTACGGGACCCAGTACTTC.

The rearrangement uses TRBV19 and TRBJ1-5, with D perhaps TRBD1 (6 bases). The germline V gene has CDR1 LNHDA and CDR2 SQIVND (reference sequence). This CDR3 is 17 amino acids long. Trimming took off 4 bases at V and 1 base at J, with 17 bases between the two ends. The CDR3 DNA follows: TGTGCCAGTAGTACAGATTGGGGGCAGGGAAGCAATCAGCCCCAGCATTTT. Protein product: CASSTDWGQGSNQPQHF.

V is TRBV2 and J is TRBJ2-3; 15 bases match TRBD2. The CDR3 consists of 16 residues. Germline loops: CDR1 SNHLY, CDR2 FYNNEI. V was clipped by 6 bases and J by 3 bases; unmatched bases: 4. The CDR3 DNA follows: TGTGCCAGCAGCATCGGGACTAGCGGGGGGACAGATACGCAGTATTTT. The encoded protein is CASSIGTSGGTDTQYF.

This clonotype showed up many times. V gene TRBV20-1 combines with J gene TRBJ1-2; 7 bases agree with TRBD1. The CDR3 totals 13 residues. Trimming removed 5 bases from V and 8 bases from J; junction bases left unmatched: 11. CDR1 is DFQATT, CDR2 SNEGSKA, per germline (reference sequence). CDR3 nucleotide sequence: TGCAGTGCTGGGGCTACAGGGGATACCGGCTACACCTTC. Its protein product is CSAGATGDTGYTF.

V is TRBV5-1 and J is TRBJ1-1, with TRBD1 matching 9 bases. The CDR3 contains 15 residues. After removal of 3 bases from V and 5 bases from J, the junction contained 8 bases not matched to a gene. Germline CDR1 reads SGHRS; CDR2 reads YFSETQ. CDR3 sequence (DNA): TGCGCCAGCAGCTCGGGACAGGGAGGGCTTACTGAAGCTTTCTTT. Its protein is CASSSGQGGLTEAFF.

This clonotype appeared a few times. The chain employs TRBV7-6 and TRBJ1-1; D not certain. CDR1 and CDR2 from the germline V gene are SGHVS and FNYEAQ. Trimming cost V 5 bases and J 0 bases, with 7 bases left between them. CDR3 size: 13 residues. The CDR3 DNA is TGTGCCAGCAGCAGTTCGTTGAACACTGAAGCTTTCTTT. This sequence encodes CASSSSLNTEAFF.

This clonotype was detected ten times or more. The rearrangement joins TRBV20-1 to TRBJ2-7; D remains ambiguous. Germline V lookup: CDR1 DFQATT, CDR2 SNEGSKA (reference sequence). The V end lost 6 bases, the J end lost 2 bases, and 14 bases lay between the germline ends. CDR3 size: 13 residues. The CDR3 sequence is CSASEGLAYEQYF. The CDR3 bases are TGCAGTGCCTCAGAAGGATTAGCCTACGAGCAGTACTTC.

The rearrangement joins TRBV2 to TRBJ1-1; D not resolved. Germline V gives CDR1 SNHLY, CDR2 FYNNEI. Trimming removed 2 bases from V and 11 bases from J, with 12 bases in between. The CDR3 has 12 amino acids. The CDR3 DNA follows: TGTGCCAGCAGTGAAAGGCAACTCAGGGCTTTCTTT. Translation: CASSERQLRAFF.

This clonotype was counted between two and nine times. As DNA, the CDR3 is TGTGCCAGCAGACCTGGGTTTAAGGGAGGAGACCGTACTGGGGCCAACGTCCTGACTTTC. Amino acids: CASRPGFKGGDRTGANVLTF. This sequence joins TRBV11-2 and TRBJ2-6; D is possibly TRBD2 (6 bases). Trimming cost V 6 bases and J 2 bases, with 26 bases left between them. Germline V lookup: CDR1 SGHAT, CDR2 FQNNGV. The CDR3 contains 20 residues.

As regards this clonotype: The germline gene is not matched at one end of the junction; a read error may be the cause. This chain uses TRBV7-9 with TRBJ1-2; TRBD1 is a possible D gene (5 bases). The CDR3 has 15 residues. Germline CDR1 is SEHNR and CDR2 is FQNEAQ (reference sequence). The CDR3 coding sequence is TGTGCCAGCAGCACGCTCTCCCGGGACCACTATGGTTACACCTTC. This encodes CASSTLSRDHYGYTF.

This clonotype was recorded only once. The V and J genes are TRBV7-2 and TRBJ2-7; 7 nucleotides match TRBD2. Trimming took 5 bases from V and 0 from J; bases not matched to a gene: 7. In germline, CDR1 is SGHTA, CDR2 FQGNSA. There are 15 residues in the CDR3. The CDR3 DNA follows: TGTGCCAGCAGCATGAGCGGGGAAAGCTCCTACGAGCAGTACTTC. This gives the protein CASSMSGESSYEQYF.

The V gene is TRBV20-1, the J gene TRBJ2-2; D is possibly TRBD2 (6 bases). The CDR3 extends over 15 amino acids. Trimming removed 0 bases from V and 2 bases from J, with 10 bases in between. Germline loops: CDR1 DFQATT, CDR2 SNEGSKA (reference sequence). The CDR3 is CSAREGLPNTGELFF. In nucleotides, the CDR3 is TGCAGTGCTAGAGAGGGACTTCCAAACACCGGGGAGCTGTTTTTT.

The chain uses TRBV12-3 or TRBV12-4 and TRBJ2-5, with TRBD2 matching 14 bases. There are 13 residues in the CDR3. J was trimmed by 7 bases and V by 6 bases; bases with no gene match: 1. The CDR3, as DNA: TGTGCCAGCAGGGGGACTAGCGGGGGGACCCAGTACTTC. Translation: CASRGTSGGTQYF.

The V and J genes are TRBV15 and TRBJ1-5; 7 bases agree with TRBD1. J gave up 3 bases and V 0 bases, and 11 bases lay outside the gene matches. This CDR3 is 18 amino acids long. The V gene's germline CDR1 is LNHNV and CDR2 YYDKDF (reference sequence). DNA for the CDR3: TGTGCCACCAGCAGAGACCCACAGGGGAGGAGGATCAATCAGCCCCAGCATTTT. It specifies CATSRDPQGRRINQPQHF.

This clonotype was counted many times. The rearrangement links TRBV29-1 to TRBJ1-1; TRBD1 is a possible D gene (5 bases). V shed 4 bases and J shed 4 bases, with 16 bases lying between them. CDR1 is SQVTM and CDR2 is ANQGSEA in the germline V gene. The CDR3 covers 14 residues. CDR3: CSVGGGDEATEAFF. CDR3 in DNA: TGCAGCGTTGGGGGCGGAGACGAGGCCACTGAAGCTTTCTTT.

The chain combines TRBV12-5 with TRBJ2-7; D call uncertain. Trimming took off 3 bases at V and 0 bases at J, with 6 bases between the two ends. Looked up from germline, CDR1 is LGHNT and CDR2 is FRNRAP. The CDR3 is made up of 13 amino acids. CDR3 nucleotide sequence: TGTGCTAGTGGTTTTCCCAACTCCTACGAGCAGTACTTC. Encoded protein: CASGFPNSYEQYF.

As to this clonotype: A single base separates this from a much larger clone, so it may be a read error. The chain is built from TRBV6-1 and TRBJ1-1, with a weak D call TRBD1 (5 bases). Germline CDR1 is MNHNS and CDR2 is SASEGT. The CDR3 is made up of 15 amino acids. The V end lost 8 bases, the J end lost 1 base, and 17 bases lay between the germline ends. CDR3: CASGYSAGPNTEAFF. In nucleotides, the CDR3 is TGTGCCAGCGGTTACTCGGCGGGACCGAACACTGAAGCTTTCTTT.

This clonotype was detected ten times or more. The chain joins TRBV7-2 to TRBJ1-5; 7 nucleotides line up with TRBD1. With 2 bases clipped from V and 0 bases from J, the junction kept 7 bases outside the gene matches. The CDR3 covers 17 residues. The V gene's germline CDR1 is SGHTA and CDR2 FQGNSA. The CDR3 nucleotides are TGTGCCAGCAGCTTACTCCTGGGACAGAATAGCAATCAGCCCCAGCATTTT. Its protein is CASSLLLGQNSNQPQHF. The whole variable domain, remainder taken from reference TRBV7-2 and TRBJ1-5, is GAGVSQSPSNKVTEKGKDVELRCDPISGHTALYWYRQSLGQGLEFLIYFQGNSAPDKSGLPSDRFSAERTGGSVSTLTIQRTQQEDSAVYLCASSLLLGQNSNQPQHFGDGTRLSIL.

CDR3: CAISWTSGGNEQFF. CDR3 sequence (DNA): TGTGCCATCAGTTGGACTAGCGGAGGGAATGAGCAGTTCTTC. The chain uses TRBV10-3 and TRBJ2-1; 10 bases line up with TRBD2. The germline V gene has CDR1 ENHRY and CDR2 SYGVKD. CDR3 size: 14 residues. Trimming cost V 5 bases and J 7 bases; bases outside gene matches: 5.